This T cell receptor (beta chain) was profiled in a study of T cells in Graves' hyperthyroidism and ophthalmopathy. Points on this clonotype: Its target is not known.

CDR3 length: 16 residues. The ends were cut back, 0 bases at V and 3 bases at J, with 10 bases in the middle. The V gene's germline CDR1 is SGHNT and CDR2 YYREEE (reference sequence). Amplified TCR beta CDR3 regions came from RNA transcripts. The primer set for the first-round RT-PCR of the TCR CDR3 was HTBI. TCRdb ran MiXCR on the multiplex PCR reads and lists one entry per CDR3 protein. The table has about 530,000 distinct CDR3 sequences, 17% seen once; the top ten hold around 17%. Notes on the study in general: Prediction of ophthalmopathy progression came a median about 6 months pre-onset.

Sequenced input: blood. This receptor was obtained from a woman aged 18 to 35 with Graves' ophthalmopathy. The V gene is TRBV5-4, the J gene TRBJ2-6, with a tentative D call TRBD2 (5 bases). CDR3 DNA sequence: TGTGCCAGCAGCTTGGCCCCCGGGGTTGGGGCCAACGTCCTGACTTTC. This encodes CASSLAPGVGANVLTF.